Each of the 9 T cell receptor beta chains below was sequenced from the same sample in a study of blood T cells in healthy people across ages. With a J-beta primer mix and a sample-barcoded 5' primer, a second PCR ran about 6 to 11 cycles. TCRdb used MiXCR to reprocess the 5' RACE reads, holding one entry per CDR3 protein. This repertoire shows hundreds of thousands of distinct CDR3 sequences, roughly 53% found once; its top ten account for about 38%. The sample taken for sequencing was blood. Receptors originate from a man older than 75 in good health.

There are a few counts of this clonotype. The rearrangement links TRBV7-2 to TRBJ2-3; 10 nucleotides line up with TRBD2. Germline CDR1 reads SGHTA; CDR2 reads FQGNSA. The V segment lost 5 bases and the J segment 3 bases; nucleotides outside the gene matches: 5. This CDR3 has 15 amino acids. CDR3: CASSPSGRGTDTQYF. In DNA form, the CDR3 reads TGTGCCAGCAGCCCCAGCGGGAGGGGGACAGATACGCAGTATTTT.

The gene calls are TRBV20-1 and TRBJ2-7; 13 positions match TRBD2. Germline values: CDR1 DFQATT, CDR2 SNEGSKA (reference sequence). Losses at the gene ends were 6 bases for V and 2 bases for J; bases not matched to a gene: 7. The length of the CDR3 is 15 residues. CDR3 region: CSALGLAGVTYEQYF. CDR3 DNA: TGCAGTGCCCTAGGACTAGCGGGAGTCACCTACGAGCAGTACTTC.

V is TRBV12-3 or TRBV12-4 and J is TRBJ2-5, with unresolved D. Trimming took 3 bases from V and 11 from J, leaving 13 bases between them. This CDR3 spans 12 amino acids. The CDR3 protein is CASSFFSNEQYF. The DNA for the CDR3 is TGTGCCAGCAGTTTTTTTTCCAATGAGCAGTACTTC.

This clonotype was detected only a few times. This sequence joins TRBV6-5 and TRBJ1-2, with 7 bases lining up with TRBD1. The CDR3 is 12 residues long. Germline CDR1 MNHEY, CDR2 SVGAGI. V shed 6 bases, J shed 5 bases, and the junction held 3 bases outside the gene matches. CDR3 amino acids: CASRRTGYGYTF. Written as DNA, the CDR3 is TGTGCCAGCAGGCGGACAGGATATGGCTACACCTTC.

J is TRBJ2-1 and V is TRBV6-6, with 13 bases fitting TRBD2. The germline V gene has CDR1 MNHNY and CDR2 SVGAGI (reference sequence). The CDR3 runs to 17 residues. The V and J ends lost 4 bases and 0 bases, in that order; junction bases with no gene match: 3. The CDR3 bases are TGTGCCAGCAGTTTAAGGACTAGCGGGAGCTCCTACAATGAGCAGTTCTTC. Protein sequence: CASSLRTSGSSYNEQFF.

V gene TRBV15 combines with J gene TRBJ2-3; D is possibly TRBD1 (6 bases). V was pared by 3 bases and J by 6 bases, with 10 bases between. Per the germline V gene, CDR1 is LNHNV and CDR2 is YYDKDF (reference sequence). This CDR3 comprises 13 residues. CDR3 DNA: TGTGCCACCAGCAGGGGTCAGGGGGATACGCAGTATTTT. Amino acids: CATSRGQGDTQYF.

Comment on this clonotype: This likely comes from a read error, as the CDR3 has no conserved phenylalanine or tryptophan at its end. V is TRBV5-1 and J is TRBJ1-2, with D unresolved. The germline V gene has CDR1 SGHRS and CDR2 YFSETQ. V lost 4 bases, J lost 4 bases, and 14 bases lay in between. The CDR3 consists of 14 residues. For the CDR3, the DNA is TGCGCCAGCAGCCCCTTTGGCGGCTTCTATGGCTACACCATC. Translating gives CASSPFGGFYGYTI.

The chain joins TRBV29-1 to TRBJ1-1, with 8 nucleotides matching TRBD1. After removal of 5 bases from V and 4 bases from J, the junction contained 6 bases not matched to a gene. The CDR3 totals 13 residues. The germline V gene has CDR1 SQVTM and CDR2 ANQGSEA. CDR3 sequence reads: CSVFPTGATEAFF. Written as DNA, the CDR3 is TGCAGCGTTTTTCCGACAGGGGCCACTGAAGCTTTCTTT. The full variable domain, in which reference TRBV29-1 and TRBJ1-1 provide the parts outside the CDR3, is SAVISQKPSRDICQRGTSLTIQCQVDSQVTMMFWYRQQPGQSLTLIATANQGSEATYESGFVIDKFPISRPNLTFSTLTVSNMSPEDSSIYLCSVFPTGATEAFFGQGTRLTVV.

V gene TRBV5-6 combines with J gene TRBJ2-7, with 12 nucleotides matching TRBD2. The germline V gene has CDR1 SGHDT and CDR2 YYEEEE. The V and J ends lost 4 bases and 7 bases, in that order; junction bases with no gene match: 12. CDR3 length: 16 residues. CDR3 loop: CASSRGLAGHYNEQYF. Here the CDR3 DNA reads TGTGCCAGCAGCCGCGGACTAGCGGGACATTACAATGAGCAGTACTTC.